Below, one TCR beta chain is given with its context. With 5 bases clipped from V and 5 bases from J, the junction kept 8 bases outside the gene matches. Looked up from germline, CDR1 is SGHNT and CDR2 is YENEEA. This CDR3 spans 16 amino acids. Sequencing was performed with immunoSEQ multiplex PCR; in TCRdb, only in-frame clones are kept and a portion is missing. The table shows about 2.3 million clones, with 85% to 95% occurring only once. These data originate in a study of shared clonotypes between healthy human individuals. Sequences were obtained from naive CD4+ T cells from PBMCs. Indicated subset: CD45RA+ positively selected. V usage is TRBV11-3 and J usage is TRBJ2-1, with 11 bases fitting TRBD2. The TCR comes from a man aged 18 to 30 in good health. Some clones in this sample may be carry-over from other donors' samples. CDR3 region: CASSPTGTSGNNEQFF. In DNA form, the CDR3 reads TGTGCCAGCAGCCCTACCGGGACTAGCGGAAACAATGAGCAGTTCTTC.